Presented here are 7 T cell receptor beta chains from one specimen sequenced in a study of regulatory T cells in long-lasting Graves disease. To make TCR beta libraries, researchers used iRepertoire HTBI primers and Arm-PCR of CDR3 regions. TCRdb itself ran the multiplex PCR reads through MiXCR, one entry per CDR3 protein. Seen here are under 400,000 distinct CDR3 sequences, 16% observed once, and the top ten hold just under 30%. Indicated time point: newly diagnosed GD, antithyroid drugs for less than 3 months. From PBMCs, RNA was extracted and then used to make the TCR library. The sample was also linked to a second study, of T cells in Graves' hyperthyroidism and ophthalmopathy.

This sample comprised peripheral blood mononuclear cells (PBMCs), obtained at new diagnosis, from a patient treated with antithyroid drugs. These TCRs come from a man aged 40-49 years with Graves disease.

This clonotype was recorded at least ten times. The chain joins TRBV24-1 to TRBJ2-3; D unresolved. CDR1 KGHDR and CDR2 SFDVKD come from the germline V gene. With 2 bases removed from V and 0 bases from J, the gap between germline ends came to 11 bases. The CDR3 is 16 residues long. CDR3 residues: CATSDYSGVSTDTQYF. CDR3 in DNA: TGTGCCACCAGTGATTATAGTGGGGTGAGCACAGATACGCAGTATTTT.

The chain joins TRBV6-2 or TRBV6-3 to TRBJ1-1; D is possibly TRBD1 (5 bases). This CDR3 spans 13 amino acids. In germline, CDR1 is MNHEY, CDR2 SVGEGT. Trimming removed 5 bases from V and 6 bases from J, with 13 bases in between. CDR3 sequence reads: CASSGDWGSEAFF. The CDR3 nucleotides are TGTGCCAGCAGTGGGGACTGGGGCTCTGAAGCTTTCTTT.

The table lists this clonotype with many counts. The chain joins TRBV7-2 to TRBJ1-2, with D unresolved. Trimming took 2 bases from V and 5 from J, leaving 9 bases between them. Germline CDR1 and CDR2: SGHTA and FQGNSA. This CDR3 comprises 13 residues. The CDR3: CASSLMGQYGYTF. The CDR3 region has the DNA TGTGCCAGCAGCTTAATGGGTCAATATGGCTACACCTTC.

This clonotype was found many times. The chain joins TRBV6-1 to TRBJ2-7; TRBD1 matches 12 bases. V lost 2 bases to trimming and J lost 4 bases; unmatched junction nucleotides: 15. The CDR3 covers 19 residues. Germline V gives CDR1 MNHNS, CDR2 SASEGT. The CDR3 spells CASSEFLFTGQGARYEQYF. CDR3 nucleotide sequence: TGTGCCAGCAGTGAATTTCTGTTTACGGGACAGGGGGCTCGGTACGAGCAGTACTTC.

This clonotype has just a few counts. V gene TRBV10-3 combines with J gene TRBJ2-1; D gene ambiguous. V lost 1 base, J lost 5 bases, and 0 bases lay in between. The CDR3 contains 11 residues. Germline lookup yields CDR1 ENHRY and CDR2 SYGVKD. The CDR3: CAISEYNEQFF. The DNA of the CDR3 is TGTGCCATCAGTGAGTACAATGAGCAGTTCTTC.

This clonotype was recorded many times. CDR3 bases: TGTGCTAGTGACTCGGGACTAGCGGGGAACCAAGAGACCCAGTACTTC. Protein sequence: CASDSGLAGNQETQYF. This chain connects TRBV12-5 to TRBJ2-5, with 13 positions matching TRBD2. This CDR3 has 16 residues. Germline values: CDR1 LGHNT, CDR2 FRNRAP. V trimming: 7 bases; J trimming: 0 bases; junction bases outside the gene matches: 5.

In this sample, this clonotype turned up many times. The V gene is TRBV30, the J gene TRBJ2-5; either TRBD1 or TRBD2 may supply D (6 bases each). This CDR3 contains 13 residues. Per germline, CDR1 GTSNPN and CDR2 SVGIG (reference sequence). V gave up 5 bases and J gave up 2 bases, with 12 bases separating them. The chain's CDR3 is CAWDPGAQETQYF. CDR3 bases: TGTGCCTGGGATCCGGGGGCGCAAGAGACCCAGTACTTC.